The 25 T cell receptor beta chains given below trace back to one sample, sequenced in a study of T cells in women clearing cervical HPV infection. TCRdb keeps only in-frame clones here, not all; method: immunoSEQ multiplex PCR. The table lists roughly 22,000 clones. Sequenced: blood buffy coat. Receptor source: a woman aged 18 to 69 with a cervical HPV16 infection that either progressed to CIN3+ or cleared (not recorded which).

The CDR3 DNA, read in part, is TGTGCCGTTTCCATGGGTGTAGCGAGTGAG. Translating gives CAVSMGVASE. The complete CDR3 sequence is CAVSMGVASEQFF. The genes are TRBV2 and TRBJ2-1, with D tentatively TRBD2 (5 bases). The read stops 3 residues short of the end of the CDR3; the missing end is completed from the germline J gene. Germline V CDR1 and CDR2: SNHLY, FYNNEI. V lost 11 bases and J 9 bases, leaving 20 bases between the germline ends. The CDR3 consists of 13 residues.

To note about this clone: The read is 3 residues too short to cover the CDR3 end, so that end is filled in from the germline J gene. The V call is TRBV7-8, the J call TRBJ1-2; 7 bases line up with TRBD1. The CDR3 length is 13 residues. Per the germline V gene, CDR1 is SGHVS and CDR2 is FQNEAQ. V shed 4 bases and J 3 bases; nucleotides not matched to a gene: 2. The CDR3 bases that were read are TGTGCCAGCAGCTCCGGACAGGACTATGGC. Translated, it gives CASSSGQDYG. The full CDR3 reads CASSSGQDYGYTF.

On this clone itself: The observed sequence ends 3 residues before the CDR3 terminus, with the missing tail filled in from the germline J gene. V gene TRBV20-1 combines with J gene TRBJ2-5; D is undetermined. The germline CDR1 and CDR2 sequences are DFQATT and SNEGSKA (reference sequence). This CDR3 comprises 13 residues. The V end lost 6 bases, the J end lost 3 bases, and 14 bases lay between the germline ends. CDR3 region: CSAQEFHKETQYF. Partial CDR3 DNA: TGCAGTGCCCAGGAGTTCCATAAAGAGACC.

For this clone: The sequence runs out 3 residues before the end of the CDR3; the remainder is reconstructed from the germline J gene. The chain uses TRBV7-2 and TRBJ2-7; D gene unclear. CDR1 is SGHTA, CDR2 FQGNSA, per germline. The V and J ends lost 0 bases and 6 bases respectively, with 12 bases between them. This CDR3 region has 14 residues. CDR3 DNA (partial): TGTGCCAGCAGCTTAGCGCAAGAGAATAGCGAG. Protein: CASSLAQENSE. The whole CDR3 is CASSLAQENSEQYF. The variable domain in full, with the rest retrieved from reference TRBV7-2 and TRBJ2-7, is GAGVSQSPSNKVTEKGKDVELRCDPISGHTALYWYRQSLGQGLEFLIYFQGNSAPDKSGLPSDRFSAERTGGSVSTLTIQRTQQEDSAVYLCASSLAQENSEQYFGPGTRLTVT.

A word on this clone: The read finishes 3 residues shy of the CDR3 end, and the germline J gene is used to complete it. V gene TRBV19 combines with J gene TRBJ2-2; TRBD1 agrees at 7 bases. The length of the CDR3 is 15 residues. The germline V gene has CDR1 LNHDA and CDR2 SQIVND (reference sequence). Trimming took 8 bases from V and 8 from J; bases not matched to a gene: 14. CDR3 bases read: TGTGCCAGTTCCGGCCAAGGGGGCTGGGGTGGGGAG. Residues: CASSGQGGWGGE. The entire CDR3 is CASSGQGGWGGELFF.

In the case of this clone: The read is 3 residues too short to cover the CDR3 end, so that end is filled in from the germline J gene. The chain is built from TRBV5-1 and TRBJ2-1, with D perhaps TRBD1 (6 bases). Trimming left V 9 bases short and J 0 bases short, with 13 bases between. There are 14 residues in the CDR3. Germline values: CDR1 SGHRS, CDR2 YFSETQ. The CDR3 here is CATSRGFSYNEQFF. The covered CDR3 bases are TGCGCCACAAGTAGGGGGTTCTCCTACAATGAG.

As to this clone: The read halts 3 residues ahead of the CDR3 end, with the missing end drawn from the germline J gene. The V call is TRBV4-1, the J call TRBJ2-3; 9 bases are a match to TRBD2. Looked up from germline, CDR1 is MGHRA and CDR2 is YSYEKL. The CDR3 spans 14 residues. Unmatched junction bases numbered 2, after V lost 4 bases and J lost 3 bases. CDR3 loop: CASSPTSGTDTQYF. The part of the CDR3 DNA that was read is TGCGCCAGCAGCCCCACTAGCGGGACAGATACG.

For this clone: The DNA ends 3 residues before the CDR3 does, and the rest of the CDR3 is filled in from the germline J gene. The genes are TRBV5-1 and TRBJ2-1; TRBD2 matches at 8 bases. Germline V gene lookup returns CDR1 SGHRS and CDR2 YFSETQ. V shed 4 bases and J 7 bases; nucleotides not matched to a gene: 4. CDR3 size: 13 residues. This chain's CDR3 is CASSEPGGNEQFF. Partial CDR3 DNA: TGCGCCAGCAGCGAACCGGGGGGGAATGAG.

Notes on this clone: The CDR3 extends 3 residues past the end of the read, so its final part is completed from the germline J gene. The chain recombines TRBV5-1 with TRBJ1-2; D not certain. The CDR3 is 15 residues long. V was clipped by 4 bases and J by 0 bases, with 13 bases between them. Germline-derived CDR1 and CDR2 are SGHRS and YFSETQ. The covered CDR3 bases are TGCGCCAGCAGCCCTATGTCGACATCTAACTATGGC. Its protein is CASSPMSTSNYG. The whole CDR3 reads CASSPMSTSNYGYTF.

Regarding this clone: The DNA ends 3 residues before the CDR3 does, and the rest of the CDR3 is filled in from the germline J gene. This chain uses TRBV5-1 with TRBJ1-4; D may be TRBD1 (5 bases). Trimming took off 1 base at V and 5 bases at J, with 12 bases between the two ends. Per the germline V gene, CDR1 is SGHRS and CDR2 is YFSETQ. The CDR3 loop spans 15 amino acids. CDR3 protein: CASSLTAGRNEKLFF. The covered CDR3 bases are TGCGCCAGCAGCTTGACGGCAGGGCGGAATGAAAAA.

The CDR3 sequence is CASSLGQGEAFF. The DNA read from the CDR3 is TGTGCCAGCAGCTTAGGACAGGGCGAA. V is TRBV11-1 and J is TRBJ1-1; 7 bases align to TRBD1. Sequencing ends 3 residues short of the CDR3 end; the germline J gene provides the rest. Germline V gene sequence: CDR1 SGHAT, CDR2 FQDESV (reference sequence). The CDR3 sequence is 12 residues long.

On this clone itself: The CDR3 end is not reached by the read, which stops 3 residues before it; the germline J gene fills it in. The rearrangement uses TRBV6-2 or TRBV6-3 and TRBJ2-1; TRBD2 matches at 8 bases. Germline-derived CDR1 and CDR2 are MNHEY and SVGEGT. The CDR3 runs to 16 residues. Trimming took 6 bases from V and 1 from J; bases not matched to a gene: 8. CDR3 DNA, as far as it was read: TGTGCCAGCAGCACCGAGCGGGAGCAATCCTACAATGAG. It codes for CASSTEREQSYNE. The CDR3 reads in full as CASSTEREQSYNEQFF.

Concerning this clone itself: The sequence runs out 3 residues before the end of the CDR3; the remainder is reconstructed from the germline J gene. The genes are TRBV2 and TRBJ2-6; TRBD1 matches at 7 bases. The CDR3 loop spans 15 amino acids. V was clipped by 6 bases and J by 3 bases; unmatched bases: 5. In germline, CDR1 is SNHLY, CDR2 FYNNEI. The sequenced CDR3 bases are TGTGCCAGCAGGATACAGGGGCTTGGGGCCAACGTC. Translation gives CASRIQGLGANV. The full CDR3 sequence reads CASRIQGLGANVLTF.

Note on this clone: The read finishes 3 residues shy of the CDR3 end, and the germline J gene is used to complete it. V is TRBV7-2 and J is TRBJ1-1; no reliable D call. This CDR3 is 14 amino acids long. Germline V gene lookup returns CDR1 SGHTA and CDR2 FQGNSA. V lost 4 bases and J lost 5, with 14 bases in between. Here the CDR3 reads CASSSTLSGTEAFF. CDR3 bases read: TGTGCCAGCAGCTCCACACTCTCGGGGACTGAA.

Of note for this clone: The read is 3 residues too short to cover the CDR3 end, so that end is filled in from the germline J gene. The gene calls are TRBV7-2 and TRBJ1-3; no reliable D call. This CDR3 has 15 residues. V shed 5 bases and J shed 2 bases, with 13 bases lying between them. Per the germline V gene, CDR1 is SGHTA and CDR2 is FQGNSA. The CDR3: CASSQRFQPGNTIYF. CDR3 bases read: TGTGCCAGCAGCCAGCGGTTTCAGCCTGGAAACACC.

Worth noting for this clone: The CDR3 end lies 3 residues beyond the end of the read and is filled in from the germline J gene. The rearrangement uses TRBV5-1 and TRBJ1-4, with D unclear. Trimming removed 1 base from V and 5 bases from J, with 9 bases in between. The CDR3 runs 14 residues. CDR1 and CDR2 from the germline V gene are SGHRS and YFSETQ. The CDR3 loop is CASSLNSLNEKLFF. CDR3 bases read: TGCGCCAGCAGCTTGAACAGCTTGAATGAAAAA.

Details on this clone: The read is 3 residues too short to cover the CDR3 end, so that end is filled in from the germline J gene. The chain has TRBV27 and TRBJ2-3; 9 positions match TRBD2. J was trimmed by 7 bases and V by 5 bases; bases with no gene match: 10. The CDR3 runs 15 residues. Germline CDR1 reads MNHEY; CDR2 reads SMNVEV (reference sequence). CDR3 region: CASSALPTSGYTQYF. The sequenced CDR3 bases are TGTGCCAGCAGTGCCCTCCCAACTAGCGGGTATACG.

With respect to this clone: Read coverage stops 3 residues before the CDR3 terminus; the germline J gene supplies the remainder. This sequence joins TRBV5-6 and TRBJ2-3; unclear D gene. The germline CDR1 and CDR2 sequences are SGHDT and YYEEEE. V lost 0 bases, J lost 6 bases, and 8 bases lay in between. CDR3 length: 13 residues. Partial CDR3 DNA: TGTGCCAGCAGCTTGGGTGTAGTGGATACG. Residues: CASSLGVVDT. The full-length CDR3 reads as CASSLGVVDTQYF.

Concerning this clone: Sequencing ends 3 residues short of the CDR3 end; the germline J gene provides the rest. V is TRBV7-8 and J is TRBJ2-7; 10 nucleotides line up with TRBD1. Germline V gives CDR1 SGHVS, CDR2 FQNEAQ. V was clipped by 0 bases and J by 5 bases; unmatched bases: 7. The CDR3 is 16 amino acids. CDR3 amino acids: CASSLALGQGLDEQYF. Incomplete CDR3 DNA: TGTGCCAGCAGCTTAGCCCTGGGACAGGGGCTGGACGAG.

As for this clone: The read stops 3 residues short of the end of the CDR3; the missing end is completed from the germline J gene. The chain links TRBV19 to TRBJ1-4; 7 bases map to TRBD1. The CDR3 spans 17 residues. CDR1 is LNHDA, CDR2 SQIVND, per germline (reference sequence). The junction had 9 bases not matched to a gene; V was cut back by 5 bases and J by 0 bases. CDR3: CASSPQIQGATNEKLFF. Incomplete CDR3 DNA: TGTGCCAGTAGTCCCCAAATCCAGGGGGCAACTAATGAAAAA.

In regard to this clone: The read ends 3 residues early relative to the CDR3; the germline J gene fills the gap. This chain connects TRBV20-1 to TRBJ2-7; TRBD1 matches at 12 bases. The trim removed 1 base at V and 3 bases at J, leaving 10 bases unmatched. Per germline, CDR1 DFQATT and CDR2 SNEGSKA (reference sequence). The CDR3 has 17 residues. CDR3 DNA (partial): TGCAGTGCTAGAGCCCTGTTCGGGACAGGGGGCCTCTACGAG. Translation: CSARALFGTGGLYE. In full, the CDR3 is CSARALFGTGGLYEQYF.

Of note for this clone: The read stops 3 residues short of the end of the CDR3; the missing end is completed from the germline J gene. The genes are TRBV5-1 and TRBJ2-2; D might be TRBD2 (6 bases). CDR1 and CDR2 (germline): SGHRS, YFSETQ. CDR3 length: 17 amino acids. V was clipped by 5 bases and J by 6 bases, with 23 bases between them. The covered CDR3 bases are TGCGCCAGCAGTCGGGACTCTACATATGGGGGGTCCGGGGAG. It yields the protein CASSRDSTYGGSGE. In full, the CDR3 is CASSRDSTYGGSGELFF.

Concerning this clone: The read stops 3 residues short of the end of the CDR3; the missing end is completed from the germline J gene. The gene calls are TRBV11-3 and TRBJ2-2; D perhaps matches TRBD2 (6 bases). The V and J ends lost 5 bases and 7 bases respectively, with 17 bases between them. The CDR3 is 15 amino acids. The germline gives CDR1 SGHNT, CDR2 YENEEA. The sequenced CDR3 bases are TGTGCCAGCAGCCCTTCCGGGACTCTTAACGGGGAG. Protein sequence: CASSPSGTLNGE. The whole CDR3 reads CASSPSGTLNGELFF.

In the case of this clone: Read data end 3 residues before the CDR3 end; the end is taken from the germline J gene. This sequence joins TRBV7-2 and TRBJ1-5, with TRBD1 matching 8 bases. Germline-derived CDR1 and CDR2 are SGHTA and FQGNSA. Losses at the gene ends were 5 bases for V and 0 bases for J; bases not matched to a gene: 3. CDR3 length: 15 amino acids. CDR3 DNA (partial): TGTGCCAGCAGCAAGGACAGGGATAGCAATCAGCCC. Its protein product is CASSKDRDSNQP. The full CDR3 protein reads CASSKDRDSNQPQHF.

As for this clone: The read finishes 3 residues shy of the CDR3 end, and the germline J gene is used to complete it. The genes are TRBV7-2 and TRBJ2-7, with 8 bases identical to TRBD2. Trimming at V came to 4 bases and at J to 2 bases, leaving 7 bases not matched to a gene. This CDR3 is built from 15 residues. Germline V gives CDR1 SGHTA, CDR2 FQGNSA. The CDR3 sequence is CASSSSTSVAYEQYF. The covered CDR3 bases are TGTGCCAGCAGCTCGTCGACTAGCGTCGCCTACGAG.